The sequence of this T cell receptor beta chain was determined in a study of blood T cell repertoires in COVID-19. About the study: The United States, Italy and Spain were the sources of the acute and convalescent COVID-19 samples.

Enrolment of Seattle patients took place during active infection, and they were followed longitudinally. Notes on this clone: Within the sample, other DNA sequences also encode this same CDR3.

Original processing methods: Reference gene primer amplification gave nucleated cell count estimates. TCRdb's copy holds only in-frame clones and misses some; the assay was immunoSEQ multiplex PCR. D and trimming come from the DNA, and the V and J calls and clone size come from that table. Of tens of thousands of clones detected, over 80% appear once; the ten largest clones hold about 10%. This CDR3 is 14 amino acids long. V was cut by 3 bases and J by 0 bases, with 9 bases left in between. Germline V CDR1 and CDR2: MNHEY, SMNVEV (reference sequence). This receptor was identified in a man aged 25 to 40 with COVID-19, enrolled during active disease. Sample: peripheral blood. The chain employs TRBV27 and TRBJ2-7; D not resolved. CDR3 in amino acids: CASSLTTNSYEQYF. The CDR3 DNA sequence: TGTGCCAGCAGTTTGACAACAAACTCCTACGAGCAGTACTTC.